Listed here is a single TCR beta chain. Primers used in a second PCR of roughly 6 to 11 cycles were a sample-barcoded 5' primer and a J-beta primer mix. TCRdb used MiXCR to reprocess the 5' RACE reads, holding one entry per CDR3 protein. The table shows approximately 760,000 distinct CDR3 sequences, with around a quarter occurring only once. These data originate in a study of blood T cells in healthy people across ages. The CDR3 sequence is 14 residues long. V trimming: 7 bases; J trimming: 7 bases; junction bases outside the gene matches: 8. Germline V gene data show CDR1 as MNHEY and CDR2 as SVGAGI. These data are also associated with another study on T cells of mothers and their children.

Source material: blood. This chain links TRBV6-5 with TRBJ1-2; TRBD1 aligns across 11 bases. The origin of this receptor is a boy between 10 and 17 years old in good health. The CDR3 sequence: CASTRTGGKSGYTF. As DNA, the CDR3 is TGTGCCAGCACCCGGACAGGGGGCAAAAGTGGCTACACCTTC.